The sequence of this TCR beta chain was determined in a study of shared clonotypes between healthy human individuals. In the sorted-subset replicate PCRs, approximately 200 ng DNA, 25,000 to 35,000 T cell genomes, was used. Here immunoSEQ multiplex PCR was the method, and the copy in TCRdb shows in-frame clones only, minus some. This sample yields around 83,000 clones, of which about 61% are seen a single time; roughly 56% belongs to the top ten. This receptor was obtained from a man aged 30-40 years in good health. The sequenced material came from memory CD8+ T cells sorted from blood. Subset meaning: CD45RO+ cells pooled with CCR7-negative TemRA cells.

CDR3 coding DNA: TGCGCCAGCAGCCAAGATCTAAACCCAGGCTACGAGCAGTACTTC. It translates to CASSQDLNPGYEQYF. The V gene is TRBV4-1, the J gene TRBJ2-7; D unresolved. The CDR3 is made up of 15 amino acids. Germline CDR1 reads MGHRA; CDR2 reads YSYEKL. V shed 0 bases and J shed 3 bases, with 12 bases lying between them.